The 2 T cell receptor beta chains below were found in one sample sequenced in a study of OX40 agonist ivuxolimab in advanced cancers. Profiling relied on immunoSEQ multiplex PCR, and the TCRdb table lists in-frame clones only, not all of them. Among around 66,000 clones listed, roughly 80% were seen once. The specimen was CD4+ or CD8+ T cells sorted from blood, collected in a trial of the OX40 agonist ivuxolimab. All receptors derive from an adult with an advanced solid tumor such as melanoma, head and neck, liver or kidney cancer.

About this clone itself: One junction end does not reproduce the germline sequence, and a read error may be involved. The chain links TRBV6-5 to TRBJ2-7; D may be TRBD1 or TRBD2 (6 bases each). Germline CDR1 is MNHEY and CDR2 is SVGAGI. The CDR3 is made up of 9 amino acids. CDR3 protein: CASSRGRNF. The CDR3 coding sequence is TGTGCCAGCAGTCGGGGGCGGAACTTC.

The gene calls are TRBV6-5 and TRBJ2-3; 9 bases agree with TRBD2. Germline CDR1 and CDR2: MNHEY and SVGAGI. The length of the CDR3 is 14 residues. V lost 5 bases to trimming and J lost 3 bases; unmatched junction nucleotides: 3. As DNA, the CDR3 is TGTGCCAGCAGTCCGGGACTAGCAACAGATACGCAGTATTTT. It is translated as CASSPGLATDTQYF.